The 26 T cell receptor beta chains in this list originate from one sample, sequenced in a study of regulatory T cells in long-lasting Graves disease. Researchers made TCR beta libraries by using iRepertoire HTBI primers and running Arm-PCR on CDR3 regions. From the multiplex PCR reads, TCRdb called clonotypes with MiXCR, one entry per CDR3 protein. This sample carries around 500,000 distinct CDR3 sequences, 13% of them seen once, and the ten largest clones take more than 8.5%. Sample time point: newly diagnosed GD, antithyroid drugs for less than 3 months. PBMCs were the source of the RNA used for TCR sequencing. The sample also formed part of further work on T cells in Graves' hyperthyroidism and ophthalmopathy.

The sample here was peripheral blood mononuclear cells (PBMCs), taken at new diagnosis, from a patient treated with antithyroid drugs. These receptor sequences come from a man younger than 45 with Graves disease.

To note about this clonotype: Compared with germline, one end of the junction differs, possibly owing to a read error. The DNA for the CDR3 is TGCGCCAGCGGCTTCCGACTAGGTGACAATGAGCAGTTCTTC. Protein sequence: CASGFRLGDNEQFF. V is TRBV5-1 and J is TRBJ2-1; perhaps TRBD2 as D (6 bases). CDR1 SGHRS and CDR2 YFSETQ come from the germline V gene. The CDR3 runs to 14 residues.

In its sample, this clonotype was seen many times. The chain recombines TRBV29-1 with TRBJ1-5, with 9 bases aligning to TRBD1. The J segment lost 6 bases and the V segment lost 4 bases, leaving 7 bases of the junction unmatched. Germline loops: CDR1 SQVTM, CDR2 ANQGSEA. The CDR3 covers 14 residues. This CDR3 reads CSVATGTGRQPQHF. CDR3 bases: TGCAGCGTTGCGACAGGGACAGGGCGTCAGCCCCAGCATTTT.

The CDR3 reads CASKMDGLNQPQHF. CDR3 DNA sequence: TGTGCCAGTAAGATGGACGGCTTAAATCAGCCCCAGCATTTT. V is TRBV19 and J is TRBJ1-5; D is uncertain. Germline V lookup: CDR1 LNHDA, CDR2 SQIVND (reference sequence). V was trimmed by 7 bases and J by 4 bases, leaving 14 bases between them. The CDR3 has 14 amino acids.

This clonotype has at least ten counts. The V call is TRBV28, the J call TRBJ2-5; D not certain. The CDR3 totals 13 residues. Germline assignment: CDR1 MDHEN and CDR2 SYDVKM. The V end lost 6 bases, the J end lost 4 bases, and 12 bases lay between the germline ends. The CDR3 bases are TGTGCCAGCAGAATCCCGAGTGGAGAGACCCAGTACTTC. Protein product: CASRIPSGETQYF. Drawing the rest from reference TRBV28 and TRBJ2-5, the complete variable domain is DVKVTQSSRYLVKRTGEKVFLECVQDMDHENMFWYRQDPGLGLRLIYFSYDVKMKEKGDIPEGYSVSREKKERFSLILESASTNQTSMYLCASRIPSGETQYFGPGTRLLVL.

This clonotype was found many times. V usage is TRBV5-1 and J usage is TRBJ2-3; D ambiguous. This CDR3 comprises 14 residues. The germline gives CDR1 SGHRS, CDR2 YFSETQ. V was shortened by 4 bases and J by 2 bases, with 11 bases between the two germline ends. CDR3 coding DNA: TGCGCCAGCAGCCCGACAAAATCCACAGATACGCAGTATTTT. It translates to CASSPTKSTDTQYF.

Regarding this clonotype: This could be a read error, since a much larger clone is one nucleotide away. The rearrangement joins TRBV11-3 to TRBJ2-1, with D perhaps TRBD1 or TRBD2 (5 bases each). CDR3 length equals 15 residues. Per germline, CDR1 SGHNT and CDR2 YENEEA. This CDR3 reads CASSLRGDSYYEQFF. In nucleotides, the CDR3 is TGTGCCAGCAGCCTTCGGGGCGACAGCTACTATGAGCAGTTCTTC.

This clonotype was detected ten times or more. This chain joins TRBV28 and TRBJ2-7, with a tentative D call TRBD2 (5 bases). Germline CDR1 is MDHEN and CDR2 is SYDVKM. The CDR3 sequence is 14 residues long. The V and J ends lost 7 bases and 4 bases respectively, with 17 bases between them. CDR3 amino acids: CASKQVGIKYEQYF. In nucleotides, the CDR3 is TGTGCCAGCAAGCAAGTCGGGATAAAATACGAGCAGTACTTC.

At least ten counts were recorded for this clonotype. This chain joins TRBV5-1 and TRBJ2-1; possibly TRBD1 or TRBD2 for D (5 bases each). Germline-derived CDR1 and CDR2 are SGHRS and YFSETQ. The V end lost 4 bases, the J end lost 4 bases, and 18 bases lay between the germline ends. This CDR3 has 16 amino acids. CDR3 residues: CASSLMLGTGYNEQFF. In nucleotides, the CDR3 is TGCGCCAGCAGCCTCATGTTGGGGACGGGTTACAATGAGCAGTTCTTC.

The genes are TRBV20-1 and TRBJ2-3; 12 nucleotides match TRBD2. CDR3 length: 15 residues. Germline CDR1 is DFQATT and CDR2 is SNEGSKA (reference sequence). J lost 6 bases, V lost 3 bases, and 7 bases had no gene match. This CDR3 reads CSASSPTSGSDTQYF. CDR3 nucleotide sequence: TGCAGTGCTAGCTCCCCGACTAGCGGGAGTGATACGCAGTATTTT.

V is TRBV30 and J is TRBJ2-7; 8 bases align to TRBD1. Germline CDR1 reads GTSNPN; CDR2 reads SVGIG (reference sequence). CDR3 size: 14 residues. V gave up 5 bases and J gave up 1 base; unmatched junction bases: 7. The CDR3 coding sequence is TGTGCCTGGGGCCAGGGGGCTAGATCCTACGAGCAGTACTTC. Its protein is CAWGQGARSYEQYF.

This clonotype was counted at least ten times. The chain couples TRBV7-6 to TRBJ2-7, with 13 bases aligning to TRBD2. After removal of 5 bases from V and 4 bases from J, the junction contained 5 bases not matched to a gene. Germline CDR1 is SGHVS and CDR2 is FNYEAQ. CDR3 length: 15 residues. The CDR3 region is CASSATTSGRYEQYF. The CDR3 DNA reads as TGTGCCAGCAGCGCTACGACTAGCGGGAGGTACGAGCAGTACTTC.

This clonotype was seen only a few times. The chain links TRBV3-1 to TRBJ1-1; the D is unclear. The CDR3 has 13 residues. Germline CDR1 is LGHDT and CDR2 is YNNKEL (reference sequence). Deletions cut 0 bases from V and 6 bases from J, with 8 bases between. This CDR3 reads CASSQESGPEAFF. The CDR3 DNA reads TGTGCCAGCAGCCAAGAATCCGGCCCTGAAGCTTTCTTT.

This clonotype was counted once. This chain joins TRBV5-8 and TRBJ2-7, with D perhaps matching TRBD2 (6 bases). The length of the CDR3 is 14 residues. Trimming cost V 4 bases and J 3 bases, with 14 bases left between them. Looked up from germline, CDR1 is SGHTS and CDR2 is YDEGEE. Written as DNA, the CDR3 is TGTGCCAGCAGCCCCAGGGAGGCAAACTACGAGCAGTACTTC. Amino acids: CASSPREANYEQYF.

This clonotype has ten or more counts. V usage is TRBV2 and J usage is TRBJ2-1; no reliable D call. Per the germline V gene, CDR1 is SNHLY and CDR2 is FYNNEI. CDR3 size: 15 residues. Trimming pared 6 bases from V and 0 bases from J, leaving 12 bases between. The CDR3 bases are TGTGCCAGCAGACTGACCGGCAGCTCCTACAATGAGCAGTTCTTC. Its protein product is CASRLTGSSYNEQFF.

The chain combines TRBV5-5 with TRBJ1-1; TRBD1 matches at 11 bases. The CDR3 extends over 14 amino acids. Trimming removed 5 bases from V and 5 bases from J; junction bases left unmatched: 5. CDR1 is SGHKS, CDR2 YYEKEE, per germline (reference sequence). This CDR3 reads CASRPGQGVTEAFF. CDR3 DNA: TGTGCCAGCAGACCGGGACAGGGGGTTACTGAAGCTTTCTTT.

This sequence joins TRBV18 and TRBJ1-1, with D tentatively TRBD1 (5 bases). Between the trimmed V and J ends, which lost 3 bases and 6 bases, there was a span of 20 bases. The CDR3 covers 16 residues. Looked up from germline, CDR1 is KGHSH and CDR2 is LQKENI. The CDR3 DNA follows: TGTGCCAGCTCACCCCAGGGAAAGGGGATACTAGCTGAAGCTTTCTTT. This codes for CASSPQGKGILAEAFF.

To note about this clonotype: A read error may explain this, as a much larger clone is one base away. This sequence joins TRBV28 and TRBJ1-4, with D uncertain. The CDR3 consists of 13 residues. Germline V gene sequence: CDR1 MDHEN, CDR2 SYDVKM. The CDR3 loop reads CANSLRRDEKLFF. DNA of the CDR3: TGTGCCAACAGTTTGAGGAGGGATGAAAAACTGTTTTTT.

A few counts support this clonotype. The DNA of the CDR3 is TGTGCCAGCAGTTTGGACAGGGGAAATGGCTACACCTTC. Translated, it gives CASSLDRGNGYTF. The rearrangement uses TRBV12-3 or TRBV12-4 and TRBJ1-2; 9 nucleotides align to TRBD1. The CDR3 covers 13 residues. V gave up 3 bases and J gave up 6 bases; unmatched junction bases: 2.

The CDR3 nucleotides are TGTGCCAGCAGGGGGGCAGGGACTAGCGGGACCTACAATGAGCAGTTCTTC. It specifies CASRGAGTSGTYNEQFF. The genes are TRBV6-1 and TRBJ2-1; 13 bases map to TRBD2. Germline values: CDR1 MNHNS, CDR2 SASEGT. The CDR3 is made up of 17 amino acids. V lost 6 bases and J lost 2; bases outside the gene matches: 7.

The chain carries TRBV30 and TRBJ2-1; no clear D gene. The CDR3 length is 12 residues. The V gene lost 5 bases and the J gene lost 3 bases, with 8 bases spanning the gap. Looked up from germline, CDR1 is GTSNPN and CDR2 is SVGIG (reference sequence). The CDR3 nucleotides read TGTGCCTGGGAGGCCGTCTACAATGAGCAGTTCTTC. Translation: CAWEAVYNEQFF.

On this clonotype: It may be a read error: a sequence one base away is much more abundant. The chain has TRBV5-1 and TRBJ2-1; 8 bases map to TRBD1. Germline loops: CDR1 SGHRS, CDR2 YFSETQ. Unmatched junction bases numbered 19, after V lost 4 bases and J lost 10 bases. The CDR3 runs to 17 residues. The CDR3 DNA sequence: TGCGCCAGCAGCAAAAGGGGCATGCCGGCAGGGGGCAGCGAGCAGTTCTTC. This encodes CASSKRGMPAGGSEQFF.

The CDR3 spells CASSFGASGRSYTQYF. CDR3 nucleotide sequence: TGTGCCAGCAGCTTCGGTGCTAGCGGACGTAGCTATACGCAGTATTTT. The chain combines TRBV5-4 with TRBJ2-3, with TRBD2 matching 7 bases. Germline trimming cut 2 bases from V and 7 bases from J; bases unmatched to any gene: 13. CDR3 length: 16 residues. Germline-derived CDR1 and CDR2 are SGHNT and YYREEE (reference sequence).

There are a few counts of this clonotype. The chain combines TRBV7-9 with TRBJ1-1; D is ambiguous. This CDR3 is built from 12 residues. The germline V gene encodes CDR1 SEHNR and CDR2 FQNEAQ (reference sequence). Trimming took off 2 bases at V and 8 bases at J, with 9 bases between the two ends. CDR3 nucleotides: TGTGCCAGCAGCTTAAATGGGTTCGAAGCTTTCTTT. This translates into CASSLNGFEAFF. Full variable domain (outside the CDR3, taken from reference TRBV7-9 and TRBJ1-1): DTGVSQNPRHKITKRGQNVTFRCDPISEHNRLYWYRQTLGQGPEFLTYFQNEAQLEKSRLLSDRFSAERPKGSFSTLEIQRTEQGDSAMYLCASSLNGFEAFFGQGTRLTVV.

This clonotype was seen at least ten times. V and J are TRBV20-1 and TRBJ2-3; 7 positions agree with TRBD1. Germline loops: CDR1 DFQATT, CDR2 SNEGSKA (reference sequence). The CDR3 is 16 amino acids. Losses at the gene ends were 0 bases for V and 3 bases for J; bases not matched to a gene: 9. CDR3 in amino acids: CSARDPGGDWTDTQYF. CDR3 DNA sequence: TGCAGTGCTAGAGATCCAGGGGGTGACTGGACAGATACGCAGTATTTT.

This clonotype has at least ten counts. The V gene is TRBV15, the J gene TRBJ2-3, with 10 bases aligning to TRBD2. Germline-derived CDR1 and CDR2 are LNHNV and YYDKDF (reference sequence). Germline trimming cut 3 bases from V and 10 bases from J; bases unmatched to any gene: 19. This CDR3 has 18 residues. The CDR3 protein is CATSSLLRELAGSGAQYF. The DNA for the CDR3 is TGTGCCACCAGCAGCCTTCTTCGGGAACTAGCGGGGAGTGGTGCGCAGTATTTT.

This clonotype was recorded a few times. This chain joins TRBV20-1 and TRBJ2-2, with D possibly TRBD2 on 5 matching bases. The V gene lost 5 bases and the J gene lost 5 bases, with 12 bases spanning the gap. Germline V gene data show CDR1 as DFQATT and CDR2 as SNEGSKA (reference sequence). The CDR3 covers 13 residues. CDR3 sequence reads: CSASPRGTGELFF. CDR3 in DNA: TGCAGTGCTTCTCCCCGAGGGACCGGGGAGCTGTTTTTT.